The following is a TCR beta chain sequence with its context. Antigen unknown. Some clones are missing from TCRdb's copy, which holds only in-frame ones; the method was immunoSEQ multiplex PCR. In all, the sample yields 6,400 or so clones. The sample originates from a study of synovial regulatory T cells in juvenile arthritis. Overall study results and limits: Synovial Treg CDR3 sequences overlapped more with iaTregs than other circulating Tregs. Inflammation-associated Treg cells in blood had less TCR diversity than the remaining blood Treg cells.

Germline CDR1 and CDR2: SGHAT and FQNNGV. The CDR3 is made up of 15 amino acids. No DNA has been recorded. The TCR originated in a donor between 2 and 29 years old with juvenile idiopathic arthritis. This chain uses TRBV11-2 with TRBJ2-7; absent DNA, TCRdb's TRBD1 call cannot be checked. The sequenced sample consisted of Treg cells from blood. Subset indicated: remaining (HLA-DR-negative) circulating blood Treg cells. This chain's CDR3 is CASSLPRDSGYEQYF.